The TCR beta chain described here comes from a study of memory CD4+ T cells and cytomegalovirus serostatus. The sort gate was single viable CD3+CD4+CD8-CD45RO+ cells for memory CD4+ T cells. The CDR3 is 14 amino acids. After removal of 5 bases from V and 4 bases from J, the junction contained 6 bases not matched to a gene. Germline V lookup: CDR1 LNHNV, CDR2 YYDKDF (reference sequence). Remarks on this clone: The antigen is unknown.

TCRdb's copy holds only in-frame clones and misses some; the assay was immunoSEQ multiplex PCR. The sample has about 80,000 clones, around 80% seen once. Whole-study results and caveats: About 40% of the roughly 150 known CMV-associated TCRbeta sequences appeared in CD4+ memory.

Sequencing was performed on memory CD4+ T cells from blood. The chain carries TRBV15 and TRBJ1-1, with 8 positions matching TRBD1. This receptor was taken from an adult in good health and CMV-seronegative. The CDR3 coding sequence is TGTGCCACCAGCTACAGGGGGGGAGGCACTGAAGCTTTCTTT. It is translated as CATSYRGGGTEAFF. Supplemented by reference TRBV15 and TRBJ1-1, the full variable domain reads DAMVIQNPRYQVTQFGKPVTLSCSQTLNHNVMYWYQQKSSQAPKLLFHYYDKDFNNEADTPDNFQSRRPNTSFCFLDIRSPGLGDTAMYLCATSYRGGGTEAFFGQGTRLTVV.